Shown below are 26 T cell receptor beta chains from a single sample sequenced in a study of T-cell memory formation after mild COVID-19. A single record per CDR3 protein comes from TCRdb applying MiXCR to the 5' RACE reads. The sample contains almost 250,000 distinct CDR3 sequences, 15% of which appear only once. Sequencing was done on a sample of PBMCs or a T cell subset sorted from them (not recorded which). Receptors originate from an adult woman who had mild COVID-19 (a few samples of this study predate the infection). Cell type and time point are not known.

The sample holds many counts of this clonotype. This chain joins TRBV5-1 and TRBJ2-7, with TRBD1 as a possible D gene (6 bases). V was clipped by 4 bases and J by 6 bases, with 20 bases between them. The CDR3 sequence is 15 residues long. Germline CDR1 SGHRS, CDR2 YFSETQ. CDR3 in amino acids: CASSTIGTQGGEQYF. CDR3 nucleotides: TGCGCCAGCAGCACCATTGGGACCCAAGGGGGCGAGCAGTACTTC.

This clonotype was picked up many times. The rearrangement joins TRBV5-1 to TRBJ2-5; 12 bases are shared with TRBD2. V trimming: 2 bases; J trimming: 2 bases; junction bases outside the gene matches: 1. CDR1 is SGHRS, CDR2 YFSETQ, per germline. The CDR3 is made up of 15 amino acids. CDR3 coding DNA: TGCGCCAGCAGCTTTGGACTAGCGGGGCAAGAGACCCAGTACTTC. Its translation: CASSFGLAGQETQYF.

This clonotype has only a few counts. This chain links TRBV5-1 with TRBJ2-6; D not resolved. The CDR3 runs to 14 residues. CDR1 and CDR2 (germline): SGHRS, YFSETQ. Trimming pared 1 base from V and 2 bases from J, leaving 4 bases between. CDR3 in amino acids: CASSLTPGANVLTF. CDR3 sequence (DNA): TGCGCCAGCAGCTTGACCCCTGGGGCCAACGTCCTGACTTTC.

CDR3 region: CASSYRSGNTIYF. CDR3 sequence (DNA): TGTGCCAGCAGTTACCGCTCTGGAAACACCATATATTTT. This rearrangement joins TRBV12-3 or TRBV12-4 to TRBJ1-3; D call uncertain. The CDR3 is made up of 13 amino acids. Between the trimmed V and J ends, which lost 4 bases and 0 bases, there was a span of 4 bases.

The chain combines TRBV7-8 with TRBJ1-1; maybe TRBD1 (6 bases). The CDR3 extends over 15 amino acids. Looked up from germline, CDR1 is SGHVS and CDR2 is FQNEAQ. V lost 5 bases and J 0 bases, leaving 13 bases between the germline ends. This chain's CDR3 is CASSAKQGVNTEAFF. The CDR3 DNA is TGTGCCAGCAGCGCAAAACAGGGAGTGAACACTGAAGCTTTCTTT.

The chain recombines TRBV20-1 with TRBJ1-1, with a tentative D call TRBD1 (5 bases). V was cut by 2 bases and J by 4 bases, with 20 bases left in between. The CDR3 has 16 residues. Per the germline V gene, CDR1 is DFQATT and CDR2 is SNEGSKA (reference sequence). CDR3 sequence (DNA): TGCAGTGCTAGATTGGGACCTCAACGGGGTATCACTGAAGCTTTCTTT. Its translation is CSARLGPQRGITEAFF.

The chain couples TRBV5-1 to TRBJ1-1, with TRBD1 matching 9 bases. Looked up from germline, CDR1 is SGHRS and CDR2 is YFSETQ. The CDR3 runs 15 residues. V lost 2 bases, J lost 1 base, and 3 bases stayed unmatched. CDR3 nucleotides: TGCGCCAGCAGCTTAACAGGGGGCCCGAACACTGAAGCTTTCTTT. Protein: CASSLTGGPNTEAFF.

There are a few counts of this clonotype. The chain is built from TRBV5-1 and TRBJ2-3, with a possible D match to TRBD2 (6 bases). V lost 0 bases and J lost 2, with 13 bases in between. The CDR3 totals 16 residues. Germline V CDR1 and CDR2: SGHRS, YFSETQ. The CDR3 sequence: CASSLVISGYTDTQYF. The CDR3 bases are TGCGCCAGCAGCTTGGTGATTAGCGGTTACACAGATACGCAGTATTTT. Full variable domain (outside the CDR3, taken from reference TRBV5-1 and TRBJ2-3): KAGVTQTPRYLIKTRGQQVTLSCSPISGHRSVSWYQQTPGQGLQFLFEYFSETQRNKGNFPGRFSGRQFSNSRSEMNVSTLELGDSALYLCASSLVISGYTDTQYFGPGTRLTVL.

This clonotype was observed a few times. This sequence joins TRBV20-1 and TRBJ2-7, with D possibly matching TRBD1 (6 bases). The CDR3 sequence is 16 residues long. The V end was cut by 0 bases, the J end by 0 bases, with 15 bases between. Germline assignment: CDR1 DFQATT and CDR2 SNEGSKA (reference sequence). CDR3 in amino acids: CSARDLTGSPSYEQYF. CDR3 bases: TGCAGTGCTAGAGATCTAACAGGGTCCCCCTCCTACGAGCAGTACTTC.

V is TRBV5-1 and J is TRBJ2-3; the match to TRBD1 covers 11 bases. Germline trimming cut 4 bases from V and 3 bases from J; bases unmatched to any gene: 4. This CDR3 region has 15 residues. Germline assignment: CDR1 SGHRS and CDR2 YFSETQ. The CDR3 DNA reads TGCGCCAGCAGCCTAGGACAGGGGGCAACAGATACGCAGTATTTT. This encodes CASSLGQGATDTQYF.

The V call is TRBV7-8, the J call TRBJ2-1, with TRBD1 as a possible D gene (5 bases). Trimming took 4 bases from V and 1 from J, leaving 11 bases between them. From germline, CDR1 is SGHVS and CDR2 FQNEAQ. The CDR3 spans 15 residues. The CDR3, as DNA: TGTGCCAGCAGCTCCAGGGAAGGGTCCTACAATGAGCAGTTCTTC. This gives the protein CASSSREGSYNEQFF.

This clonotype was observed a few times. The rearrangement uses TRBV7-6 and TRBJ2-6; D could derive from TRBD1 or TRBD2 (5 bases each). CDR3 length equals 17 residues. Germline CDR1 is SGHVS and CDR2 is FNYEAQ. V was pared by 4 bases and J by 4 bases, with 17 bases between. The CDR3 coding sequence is TGTGCCAGCAGCTGGAACCCCCCAGGGACGGGGGCCAACGTCCTGACTTTC. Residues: CASSWNPPGTGANVLTF.

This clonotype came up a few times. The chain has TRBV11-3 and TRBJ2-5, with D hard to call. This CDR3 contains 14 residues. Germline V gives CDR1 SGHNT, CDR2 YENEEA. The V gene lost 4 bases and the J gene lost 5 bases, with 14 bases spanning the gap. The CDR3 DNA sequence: TGTGCCAGCAGCTCCACGGGCCCAACGGAGACCCAGTACTTC. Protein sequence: CASSSTGPTETQYF.

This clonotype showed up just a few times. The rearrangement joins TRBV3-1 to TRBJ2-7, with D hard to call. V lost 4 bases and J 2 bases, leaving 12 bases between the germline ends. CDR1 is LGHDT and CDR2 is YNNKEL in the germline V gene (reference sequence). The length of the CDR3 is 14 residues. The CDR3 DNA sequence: TGTGCCAGCAGCCGTAAGGAACCCGCCTACGAGCAGTACTTC. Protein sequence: CASSRKEPAYEQYF.

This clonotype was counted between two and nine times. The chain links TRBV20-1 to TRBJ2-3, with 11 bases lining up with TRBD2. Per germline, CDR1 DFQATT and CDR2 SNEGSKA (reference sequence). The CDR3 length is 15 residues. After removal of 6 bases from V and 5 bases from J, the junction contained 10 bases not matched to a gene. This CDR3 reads CSATGTSGVVDTQYF. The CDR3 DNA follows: TGCAGTGCCACTGGGACTAGCGGAGTGGTAGATACGCAGTATTTT.

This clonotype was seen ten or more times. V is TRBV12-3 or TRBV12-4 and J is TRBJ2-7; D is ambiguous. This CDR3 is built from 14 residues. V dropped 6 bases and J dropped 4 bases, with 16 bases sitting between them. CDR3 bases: TGTGCCAGCAGCCCCCCGCCCCCCCCTTACGAGCAGTACTTC. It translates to CASSPPPPPYEQYF.

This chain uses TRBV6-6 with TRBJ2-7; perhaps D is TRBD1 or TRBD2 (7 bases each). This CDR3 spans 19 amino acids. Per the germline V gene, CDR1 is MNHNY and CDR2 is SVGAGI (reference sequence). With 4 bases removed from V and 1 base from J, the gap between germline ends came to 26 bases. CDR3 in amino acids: CASSFGRRGPGDGSYEQYF. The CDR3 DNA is TGTGCCAGCAGTTTCGGGAGGAGGGGGCCCGGCGATGGTTCCTACGAGCAGTACTTC.

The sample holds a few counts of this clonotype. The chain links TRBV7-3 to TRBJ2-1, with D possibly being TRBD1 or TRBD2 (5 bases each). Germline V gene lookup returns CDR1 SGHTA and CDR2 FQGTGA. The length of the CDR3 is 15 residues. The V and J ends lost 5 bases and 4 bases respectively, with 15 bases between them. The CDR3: CASSPTGGLYNEQFF. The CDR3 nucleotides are TGTGCCAGCAGCCCTACAGGCGGGTTATACAATGAGCAGTTCTTC.

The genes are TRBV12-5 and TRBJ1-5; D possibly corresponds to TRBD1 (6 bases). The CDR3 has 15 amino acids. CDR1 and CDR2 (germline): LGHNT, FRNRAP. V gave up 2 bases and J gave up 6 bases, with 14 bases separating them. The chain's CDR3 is CASGLKMGGGQPQHF. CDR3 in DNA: TGTGCTAGTGGTTTGAAGATGGGAGGGGGTCAGCCCCAGCATTTT.

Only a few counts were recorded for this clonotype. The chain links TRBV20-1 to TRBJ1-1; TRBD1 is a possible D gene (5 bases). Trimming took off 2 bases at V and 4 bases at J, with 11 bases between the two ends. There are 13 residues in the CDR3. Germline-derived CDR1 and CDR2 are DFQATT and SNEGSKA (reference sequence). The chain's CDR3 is CSARISGFTEAFF. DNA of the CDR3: TGCAGTGCTAGAATTTCAGGGTTCACTGAAGCTTTCTTT.

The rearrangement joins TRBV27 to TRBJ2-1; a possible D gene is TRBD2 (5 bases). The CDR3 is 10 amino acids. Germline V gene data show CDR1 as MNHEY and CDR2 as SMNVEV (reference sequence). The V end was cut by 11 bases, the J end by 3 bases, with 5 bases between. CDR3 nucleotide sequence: TGTGCCGCGGGCTACAATGAGCAGTTCTTC. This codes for CAAGYNEQFF.

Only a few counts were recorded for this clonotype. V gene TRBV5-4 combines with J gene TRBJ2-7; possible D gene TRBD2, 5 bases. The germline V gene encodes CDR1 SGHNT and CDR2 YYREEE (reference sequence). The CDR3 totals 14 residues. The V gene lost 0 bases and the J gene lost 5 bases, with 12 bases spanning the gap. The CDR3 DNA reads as TGTGCCAGCAGCTTGGTGGCGGACTTCCACGAGCAGTACTTC. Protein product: CASSLVADFHEQYF.

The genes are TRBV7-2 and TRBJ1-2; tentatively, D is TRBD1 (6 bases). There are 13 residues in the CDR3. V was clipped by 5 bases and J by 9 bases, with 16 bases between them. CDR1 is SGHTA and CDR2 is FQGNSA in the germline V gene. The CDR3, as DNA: TGTGCCAGCAGCCAACAGGGCCAGACAAGCTACACCTTC. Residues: CASSQQGQTSYTF.

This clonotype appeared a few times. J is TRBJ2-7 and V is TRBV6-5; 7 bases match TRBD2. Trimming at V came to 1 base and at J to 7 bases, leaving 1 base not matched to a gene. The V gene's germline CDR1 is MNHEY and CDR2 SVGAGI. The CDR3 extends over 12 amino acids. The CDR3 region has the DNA TGTGCCAGCAGTTACTTCGGGGGGGAGCAGTACTTC. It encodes CASSYFGGEQYF.

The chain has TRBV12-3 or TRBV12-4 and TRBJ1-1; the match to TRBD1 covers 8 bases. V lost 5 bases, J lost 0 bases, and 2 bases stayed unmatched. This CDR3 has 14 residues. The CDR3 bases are TGTGCCAGCAGTCGGGACAGGTTGAACACTGAAGCTTTCTTT. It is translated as CASSRDRLNTEAFF.

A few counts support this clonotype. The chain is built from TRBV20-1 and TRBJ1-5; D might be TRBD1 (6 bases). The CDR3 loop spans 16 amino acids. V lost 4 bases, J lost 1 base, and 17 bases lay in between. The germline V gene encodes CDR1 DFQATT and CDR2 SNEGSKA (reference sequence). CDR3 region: CSATPQGRASNQPQHF. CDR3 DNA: TGCAGTGCTACCCCACAGGGACGGGCGAGCAATCAGCCCCAGCATTTT.